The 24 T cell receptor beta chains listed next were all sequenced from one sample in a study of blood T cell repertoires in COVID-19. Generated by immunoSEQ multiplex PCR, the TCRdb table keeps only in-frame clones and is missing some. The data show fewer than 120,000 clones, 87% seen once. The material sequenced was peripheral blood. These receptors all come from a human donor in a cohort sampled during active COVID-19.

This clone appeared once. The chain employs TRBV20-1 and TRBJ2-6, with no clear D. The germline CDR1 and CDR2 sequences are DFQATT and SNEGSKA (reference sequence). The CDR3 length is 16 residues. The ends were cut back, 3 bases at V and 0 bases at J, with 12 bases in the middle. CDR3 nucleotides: TGCAGTGCTAGTGGCGGCATCCCCTCTGGGGCCAACGTCCTGACTTTC. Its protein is CSASGGIPSGANVLTF.

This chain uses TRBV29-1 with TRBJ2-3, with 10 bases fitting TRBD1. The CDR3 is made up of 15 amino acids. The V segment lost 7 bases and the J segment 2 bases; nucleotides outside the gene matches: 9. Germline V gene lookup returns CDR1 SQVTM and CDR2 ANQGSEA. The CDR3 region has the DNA TGCAGCGCCCTAGGACAGGGGGATTTCACAGATACGCAGTATTTT. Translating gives CSALGQGDFTDTQYF.

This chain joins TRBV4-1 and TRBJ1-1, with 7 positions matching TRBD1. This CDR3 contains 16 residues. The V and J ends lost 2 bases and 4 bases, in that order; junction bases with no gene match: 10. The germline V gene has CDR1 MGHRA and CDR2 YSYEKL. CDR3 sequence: CASSQLIRQGGTEAFF. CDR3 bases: TGCGCCAGCAGCCAACTTATTCGACAGGGTGGCACTGAAGCTTTCTTT.

In DNA form, the CDR3 reads TGTGCCTTCCAAGCTAGCCCAACAATTAGCTATGGCTACACCTTC. This translates into CAFQASPTISYGYTF. The chain carries TRBV30 and TRBJ1-2; D uncertain. There are 15 residues in the CDR3. The germline V gene has CDR1 GTSNPN and CDR2 SVGIG (reference sequence). Between the trimmed V and J ends, which lost 7 bases and 4 bases, there was a span of 22 bases.

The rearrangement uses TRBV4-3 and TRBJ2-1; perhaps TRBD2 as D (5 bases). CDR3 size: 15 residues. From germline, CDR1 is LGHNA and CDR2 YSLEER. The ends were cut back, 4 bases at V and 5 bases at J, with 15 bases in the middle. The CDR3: CASSRSGTGNNEQFF. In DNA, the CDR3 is TGCGCCAGCAGCCGGTCCGGAACGGGGAACAATGAGCAGTTCTTC.

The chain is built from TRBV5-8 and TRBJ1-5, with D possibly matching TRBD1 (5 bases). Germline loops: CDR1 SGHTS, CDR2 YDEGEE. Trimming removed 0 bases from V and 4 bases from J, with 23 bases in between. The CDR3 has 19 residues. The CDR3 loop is CASSLDGRAGLNKNQPQHF. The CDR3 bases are TGTGCCAGCAGCTTGGACGGAAGAGCAGGGTTGAATAAAAATCAGCCCCAGCATTTT. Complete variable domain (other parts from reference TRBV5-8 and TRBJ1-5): EAGVTQSPTHLIKTRGQQATLRCSPISGHTSVYWYQQALGLGLQFLLWYDEGEERNRGNFPPRFSGRQFPNYSSELNVNALELEDSALYLCASSLDGRAGLNKNQPQHFGDGTRLSIL.

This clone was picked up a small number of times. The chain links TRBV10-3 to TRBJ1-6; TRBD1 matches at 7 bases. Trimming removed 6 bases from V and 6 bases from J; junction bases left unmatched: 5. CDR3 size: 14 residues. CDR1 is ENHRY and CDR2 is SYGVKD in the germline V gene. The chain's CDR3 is CAISPDRVNSPLHF. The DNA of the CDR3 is TGTGCCATCAGCCCCGACAGGGTTAATTCACCCCTCCACTTT.

This chain's CDR3 is CASSQSVGGPLYNEQFF. The CDR3 nucleotides are TGCGCCAGCAGTCAATCGGTGGGGGGGCCGCTATACAATGAGCAGTTCTTC. J is TRBJ2-1 and V is TRBV23-1; weak D call: TRBD2 (7 bases). TRBV23-1 carries the ORF label, with uncertain function. This CDR3 has 17 amino acids. V was shortened by 0 bases and J by 4 bases, with 16 bases between the two germline ends.

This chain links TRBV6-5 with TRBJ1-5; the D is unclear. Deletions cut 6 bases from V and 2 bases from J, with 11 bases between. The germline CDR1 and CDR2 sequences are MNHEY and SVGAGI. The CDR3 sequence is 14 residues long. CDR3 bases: TGTGCCAGCAGACTAGACCCCGGCAATCAGCCCCAGCATTTT. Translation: CASRLDPGNQPQHF.

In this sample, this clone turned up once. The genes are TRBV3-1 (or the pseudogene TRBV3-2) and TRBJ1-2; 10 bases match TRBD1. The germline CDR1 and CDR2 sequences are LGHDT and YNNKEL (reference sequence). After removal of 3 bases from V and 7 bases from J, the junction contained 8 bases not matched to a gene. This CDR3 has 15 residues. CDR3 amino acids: CASSQGQGIISGYTF. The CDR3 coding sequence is TGTGCCAGCAGCCAGGGACAGGGGATAATCTCTGGCTACACCTTC.

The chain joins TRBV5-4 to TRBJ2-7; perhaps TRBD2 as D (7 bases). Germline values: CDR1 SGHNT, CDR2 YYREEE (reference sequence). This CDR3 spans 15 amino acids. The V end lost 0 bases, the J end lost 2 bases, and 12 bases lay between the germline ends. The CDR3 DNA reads TGTGCCAGCAGCTTGGGTTCGGGGGGCCCCTACGAGCAGTACTTC. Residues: CASSLGSGGPYEQYF.

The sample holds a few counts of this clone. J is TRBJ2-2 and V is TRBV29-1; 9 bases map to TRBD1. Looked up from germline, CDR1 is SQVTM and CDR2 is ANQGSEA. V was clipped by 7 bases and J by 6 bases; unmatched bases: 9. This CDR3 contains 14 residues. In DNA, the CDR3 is TGCAGCGCCGGTGGGACAGGGTATGCCGGGGAGCTGTTTTTT. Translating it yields CSAGGTGYAGELFF.

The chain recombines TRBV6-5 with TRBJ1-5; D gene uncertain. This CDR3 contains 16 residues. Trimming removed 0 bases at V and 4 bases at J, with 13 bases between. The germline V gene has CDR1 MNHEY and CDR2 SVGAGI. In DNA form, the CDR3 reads TGTGCCAGCAGTTACTCGGGCTCAGCTTATAATCAGCCCCAGCATTTT. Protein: CASSYSGSAYNQPQHF.

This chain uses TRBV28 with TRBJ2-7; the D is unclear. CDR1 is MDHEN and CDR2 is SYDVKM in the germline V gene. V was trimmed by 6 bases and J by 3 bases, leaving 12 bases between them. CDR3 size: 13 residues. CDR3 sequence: CASRSPSSYEQYF. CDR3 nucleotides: TGTGCCAGCAGATCACCCTCGAGCTACGAGCAGTACTTC.

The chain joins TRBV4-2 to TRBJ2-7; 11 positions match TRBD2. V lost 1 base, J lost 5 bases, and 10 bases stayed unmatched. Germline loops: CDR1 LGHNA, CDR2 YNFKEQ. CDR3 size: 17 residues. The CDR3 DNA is TGTGCCAGCAGCCAAGGAGGGGCTAGCGGGAGGAACCACGAGCAGTACTTC. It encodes CASSQGGASGRNHEQYF.

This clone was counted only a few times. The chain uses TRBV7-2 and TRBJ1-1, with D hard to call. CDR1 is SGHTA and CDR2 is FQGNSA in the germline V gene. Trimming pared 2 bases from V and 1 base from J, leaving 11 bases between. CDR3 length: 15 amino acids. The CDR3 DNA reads TGTGCCAGCAGCTTATCGCTTAGGAGGAACACTGAAGCTTTCTTT. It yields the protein CASSLSLRRNTEAFF.

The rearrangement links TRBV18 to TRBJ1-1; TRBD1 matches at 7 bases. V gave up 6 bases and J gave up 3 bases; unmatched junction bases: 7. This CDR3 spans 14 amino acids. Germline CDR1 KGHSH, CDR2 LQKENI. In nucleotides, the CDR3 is TGTGCCAGCTCGCCTAAGGGGGCCCACACTGAAGCTTTCTTT. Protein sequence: CASSPKGAHTEAFF. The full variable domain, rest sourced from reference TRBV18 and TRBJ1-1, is NAGVMQNPRHLVRRRGQEARLRCSPMKGHSHVYWYRQLPEEGLKFMVYLQKENIIDESGMPKERFSAEFPKEGPSILRIQQVVRGDSAAYFCASSPKGAHTEAFFGQGTRLTVV.

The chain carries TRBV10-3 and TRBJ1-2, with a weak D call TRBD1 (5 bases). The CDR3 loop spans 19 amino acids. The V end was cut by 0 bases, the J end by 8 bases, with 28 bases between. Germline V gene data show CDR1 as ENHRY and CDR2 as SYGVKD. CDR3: CAISESARVGILSYNGYTF. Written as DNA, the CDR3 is TGTGCCATCAGTGAGTCCGCCAGGGTGGGGATACTATCGTATAACGGCTACACCTTC.

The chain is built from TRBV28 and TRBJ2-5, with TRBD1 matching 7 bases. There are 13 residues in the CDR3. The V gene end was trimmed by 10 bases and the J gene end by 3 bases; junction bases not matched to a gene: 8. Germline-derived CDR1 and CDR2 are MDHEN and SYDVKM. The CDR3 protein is CATSGTAKETQYF. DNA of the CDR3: TGTGCCACCTCCGGGACAGCCAAAGAGACCCAGTACTTC.

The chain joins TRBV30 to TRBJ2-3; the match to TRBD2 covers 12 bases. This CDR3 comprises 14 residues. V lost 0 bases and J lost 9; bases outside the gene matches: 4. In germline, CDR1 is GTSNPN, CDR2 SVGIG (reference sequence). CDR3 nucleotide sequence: TGTGCCTGGAGTGTCCCTAGCGGGGGGGCCACGCAGTATTTT. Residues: CAWSVPSGGATQYF.

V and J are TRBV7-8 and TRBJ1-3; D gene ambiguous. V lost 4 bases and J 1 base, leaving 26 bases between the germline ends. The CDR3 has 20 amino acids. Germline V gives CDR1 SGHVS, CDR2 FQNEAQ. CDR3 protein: CASSSKAGPPRITSGNTIYF. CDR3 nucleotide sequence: TGTGCCAGCAGCTCTAAGGCGGGCCCGCCGCGGATTACGTCTGGAAACACCATATATTTT.

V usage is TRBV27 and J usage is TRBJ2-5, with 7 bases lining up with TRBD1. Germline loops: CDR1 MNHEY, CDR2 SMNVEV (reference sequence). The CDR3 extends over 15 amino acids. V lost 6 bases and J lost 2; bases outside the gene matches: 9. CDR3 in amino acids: CASSPDRNRQETQYF. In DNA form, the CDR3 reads TGTGCCAGCAGCCCGGACAGGAACCGACAAGAGACCCAGTACTTC.

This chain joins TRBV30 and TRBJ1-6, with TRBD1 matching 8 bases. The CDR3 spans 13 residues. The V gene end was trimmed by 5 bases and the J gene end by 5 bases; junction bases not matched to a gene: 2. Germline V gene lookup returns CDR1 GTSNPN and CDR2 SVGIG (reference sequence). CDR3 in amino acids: CAWGQGNNSPLHF. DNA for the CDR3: TGTGCCTGGGGACAGGGTAATAATTCACCCCTCCACTTT.

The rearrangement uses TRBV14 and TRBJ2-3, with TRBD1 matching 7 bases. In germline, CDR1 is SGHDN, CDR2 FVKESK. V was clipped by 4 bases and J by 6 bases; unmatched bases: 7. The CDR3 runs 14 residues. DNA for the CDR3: TGTGCCAGCAGCCTAAGGACAGGTGCTGATACGCAGTATTTT. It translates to CASSLRTGADTQYF.